A selection of T cell receptor beta chains follows, all from one sample in a study of T cells in Graves' hyperthyroidism and ophthalmopathy. TCRdb independently ran MiXCR on the multiplex PCR reads; one entry per CDR3 protein. This sample has hundreds of thousands of distinct CDR3 sequences; roughly 23% occur once, and the top ten carry about 53%. The sequenced material came from blood. The receptors shown here come from a woman in her seventies with Graves' ophthalmopathy. Each CDR3 is given with its conserved first and last residue. A D gene is named only where the DNA matches it firmly. Not all rows give a size; the values are once, few, many and, for expanded clones, a class.

J | size | D | V | DNA | CDR3
TRBJ2-3 | few | . | TRBV29-1 | TGCAGCGTTGAAGAGTTAGAACAATCTAGCACAGATACGCAGTATTTT | CSVEELEQSSTDTQYF
TRBJ1-6 | . | . | TRBV25-1 | TGTGCCAGCAGTGAACATGGGGAATACTCACCCCTCCACTTT | CASSEHGEYSPLHF
TRBJ2-5 | many | TRBD2 | TRBV2 | TGTGCCAGCAGTGACATAGCGGGAGGAGGAGGAGAGACCCAGTACTTC | CASSDIAGGGGETQYF
TRBJ2-7 | . | . | TRBV7-2 | TGTGCCAGCAGCTTATTGGGTAGCGGAGCCTACGAGCAGTACTTC | CASSLLGSGAYEQYF
TRBJ2-1 | . | TRBD1 | TRBV28 | TGTGCCAGCAAGCGACAGGGCTTGGCCTACAATGAGCAGTTCTTC | CASKRQGLAYNEQFF
TRBJ2-3 | many | TRBD2 | TRBV7-2 | TGTGCCAGCAGCTTAAGAAGCGGGAGTGATACGCAGTATTTT | CASSLRSGSDTQYF
TRBJ1-5 | . | . | TRBV2 | TGTGCCAGTAGTGAAGAACAGGGTTCTTACCAGCCCCAGCATTTT | CASSEEQGSYQPQHF
TRBJ1-2 | . | . | TRBV5-1 | TGCGCCAGCAGACCGGAAGCTAACTATGGCTACACCTTC | CASRPEANYGYTF
TRBJ2-2 | few | TRBD1 | TRBV18 | TGTGCCAGCTCACTGACAGGGGAACGCACCGGGGAGCTGTTTTTT | CASSLTGERTGELFF
TRBJ2-3 | . | TRBD2 | TRBV19 | TGTGCCAGTAGTCCGACTAGCGGGAATGAAGATACGCAGTATTTT | CASSPTSGNEDTQYF
TRBJ2-7 | many | TRBD2 | TRBV12-3/TRBV12-4 | TGTGCCAGCAGTTCAGCGGGGACCTACGAGCAGTACTTC | CASSSAGTYEQYF
TRBJ1-1 | many | . | TRBV20-1 | TGCAGTGCCCCAACGAACACTGAAGCTTTCTTT | CSAPTNTEAFF
TRBJ1-5 | few | . | TRBV6-2/TRBV6-3 | TGTGCCAGCACCATCGCGGGCCTCAGCAATCAGCCCCAGCATTTT | CASTIAGLSNQPQHF
TRBJ2-7 | few | . | TRBV7-9 | TGTGCCAGCAGCCCGGATTTAGAGGGAGCCTACAAGCAGTACTTC | CASSPDLEGAYKQYF
TRBJ1-1 | few | . | TRBV5-1 | TGCGCCAGCAGCTTTCTTCAGGCAGGAGGGAACACTGAAGCTTTCTTT | CASSFLQAGGNTEAFF
TRBJ2-7 | . | . | TRBV20-1 | TGCAGTGCTGCCAGGGGTTCCTACGAGCAGTACTTC | CSAARGSYEQYF
TRBJ2-2 | . | TRBD1 | TRBV19 | TGTGCCAGTAGGAGACAGGGGGCCACCGGGGAGCTGTTTTTT | CASRRQGATGELFF
TRBJ2-1 | . | TRBD1 | TRBV19 | TGTGCCAGTCCCTCAAGGACAGGGGATGAGCAGTTCTTC | CASPSRTGDEQFF
TRBJ2-4 | . | TRBD1 | TRBV20-1 | TGCAGTGCGGGAAGGAGACAGGGGAAAAACATTCAGTACTTC | CSAGRRQGKNIQYF
TRBJ1-5 | many | . | TRBV28 | TGTGCCAGCAGTTCCTATCAGCCCCAGCATTTT | CASSSYQPQHF
TRBJ1-1 | . | TRBD1 | TRBV5-1 | TGCGCCAGCAGCCCGGGGACAGCCACTGAAGCTTTCTTT | CASSPGTATEAFF
TRBJ2-2 | many | . | TRBV20-1 | TGCAGTGCTTACAGGCCGGGTAACACCGGGGAGCTGTTTTTT | CSAYRPGNTGELFF
TRBJ2-7 | many | TRBD1 | TRBV15 | TGTGCCACCAGCAGAGGGACAGGGGGCTCCTACGAGCAGTACTTC | CATSRGTGGSYEQYF
TRBJ2-1 | few | TRBD2 | TRBV30 | TGTGCCTGGAGTGTCCGACTAGCGGGAGCGAAGAATGAGCAGTTCTTC | CAWSVRLAGAKNEQFF
TRBJ1-5 | many | . | TRBV2 | TGTGCCAGCAGCGAACGGCGCCAGGGAGGCAATCAGCCCCAGCATTTT | CASSERRQGGNQPQHF
TRBJ1-2 | . | TRBD1 | TRBV9 | TGTGCCAGCAGCGTATTGACAGGGAGTGGCTACACCTTC | CASSVLTGSGYTF
TRBJ2-2 | many | TRBD2 | TRBV5-1 | TGCGCCAGCAGCTCACTAGCGGGAGGGAACACCGGGGAGCTGTTTTTT | CASSSLAGGNTGELFF
TRBJ1-2 | few | . | TRBV30 | TGTGCCTGGAGAAAGGGAGCCTCCTATGGCTACACCTTC | CAWRKGASYGYTF
TRBJ1-6 | many | . | TRBV6-2/TRBV6-3 | TGTGCCAGCAGTTCCGGTTCACCCCTCCACTTT | CASSSGSPLHF
TRBJ1-6 | . | . | TRBV12-3/TRBV12-4 | TGTGCCAGCAGTTCCTCTGGACAGAGCCTACTCCACTTT | CASSSSGQSLLHF
TRBJ2-7 | . | . | TRBV5-1 | TGCGCCAGCAGCTTGGGACTGGGGGTGGGGTCCTACGAGCAGTACTTC | CASSLGLGVGSYEQYF
TRBJ2-3 | many | . | TRBV2 | TGTGCCAGCAGTGAAGCACGGTCGGGGACTAGCACAGATACGCAGTATTTT | CASSEARSGTSTDTQYF
TRBJ2-3 | . | TRBD2 | TRBV10-1 | TGCGCCAGCAGTAAGACTAGCGGGGACACAGATACGCAGTATTTT | CASSKTSGDTDTQYF
TRBJ1-1 | many | . | TRBV27 | TGTGCCAGCCATTCAGGGTGGTGGGGTGAAGCTTTCTTT | CASHSGWWGEAFF